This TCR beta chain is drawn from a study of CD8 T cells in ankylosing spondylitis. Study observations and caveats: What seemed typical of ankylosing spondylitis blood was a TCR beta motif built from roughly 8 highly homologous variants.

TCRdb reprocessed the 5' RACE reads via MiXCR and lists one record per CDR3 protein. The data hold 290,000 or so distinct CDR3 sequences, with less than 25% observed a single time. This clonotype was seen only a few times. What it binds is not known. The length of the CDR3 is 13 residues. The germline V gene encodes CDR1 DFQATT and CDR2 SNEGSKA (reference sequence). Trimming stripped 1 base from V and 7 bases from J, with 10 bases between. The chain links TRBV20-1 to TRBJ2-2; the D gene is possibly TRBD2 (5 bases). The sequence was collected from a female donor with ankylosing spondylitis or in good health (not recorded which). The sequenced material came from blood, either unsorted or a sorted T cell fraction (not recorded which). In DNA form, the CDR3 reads TGCAGTGCTAGAGTCTGGGCGGGCGGGGAGCTGTTTTTT. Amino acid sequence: CSARVWAGGELFF.